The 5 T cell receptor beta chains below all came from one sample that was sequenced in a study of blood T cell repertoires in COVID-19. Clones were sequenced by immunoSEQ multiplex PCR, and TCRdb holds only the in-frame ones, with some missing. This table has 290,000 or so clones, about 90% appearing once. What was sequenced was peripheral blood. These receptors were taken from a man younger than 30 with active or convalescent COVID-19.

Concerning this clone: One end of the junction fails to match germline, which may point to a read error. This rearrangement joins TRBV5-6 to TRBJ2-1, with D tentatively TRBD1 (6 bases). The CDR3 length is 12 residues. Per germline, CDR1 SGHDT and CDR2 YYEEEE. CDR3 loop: CAGSLGHDEQFF. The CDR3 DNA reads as TGTGCCGGCAGCTTGGGACACGATGAGCAGTTCTTC.

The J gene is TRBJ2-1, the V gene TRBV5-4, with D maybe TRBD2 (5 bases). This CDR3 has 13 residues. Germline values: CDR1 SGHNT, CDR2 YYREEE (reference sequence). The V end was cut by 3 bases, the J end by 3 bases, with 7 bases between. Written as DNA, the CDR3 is TGTGCCAGCAGCTACCGGGACTACAATGAGCAGTTCTTC. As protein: CASSYRDYNEQFF.

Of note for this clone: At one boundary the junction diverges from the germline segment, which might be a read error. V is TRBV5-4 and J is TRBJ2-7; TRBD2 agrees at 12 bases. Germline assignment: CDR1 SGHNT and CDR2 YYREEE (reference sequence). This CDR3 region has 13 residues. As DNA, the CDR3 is TGTGCCAGCAGCCCCGATACTAGCGGGGGGCGTTCCTTC. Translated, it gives CASSPDTSGGRSF. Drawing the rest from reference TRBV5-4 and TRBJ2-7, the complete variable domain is ETGVTQSPTHLIKTRGQQVTLRCSSQSGHNTVSWYQQALGQGPQFIFQYYREEENGRGNFPPRFSGLQFPNYSSELNVNALELDDSALYLCASSPDTSGGRSFGPGTRLTVT.

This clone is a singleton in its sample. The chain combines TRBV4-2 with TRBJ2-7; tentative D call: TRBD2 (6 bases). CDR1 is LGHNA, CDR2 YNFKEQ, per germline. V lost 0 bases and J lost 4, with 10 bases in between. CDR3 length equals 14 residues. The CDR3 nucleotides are TGTGCCAGCAGCCAAGATTACGGGAGTTACGAGCAGTACTTC. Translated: CASSQDYGSYEQYF.

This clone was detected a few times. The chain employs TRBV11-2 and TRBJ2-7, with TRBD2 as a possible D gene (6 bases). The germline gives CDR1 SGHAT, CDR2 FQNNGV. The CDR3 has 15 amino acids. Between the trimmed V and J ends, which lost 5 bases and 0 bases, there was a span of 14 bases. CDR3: CASSRIATSSYEQYF. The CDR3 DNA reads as TGTGCCAGCAGCCGAATAGCGACTAGCTCCTACGAGCAGTACTTC.